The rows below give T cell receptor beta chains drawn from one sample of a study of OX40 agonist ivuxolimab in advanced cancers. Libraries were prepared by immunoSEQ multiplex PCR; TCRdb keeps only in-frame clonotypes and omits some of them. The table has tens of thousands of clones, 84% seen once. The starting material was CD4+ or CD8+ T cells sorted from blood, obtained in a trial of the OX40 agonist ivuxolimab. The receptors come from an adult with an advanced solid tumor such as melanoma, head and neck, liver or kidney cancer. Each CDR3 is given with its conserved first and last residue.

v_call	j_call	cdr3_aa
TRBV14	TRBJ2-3	CASSQDAPSGTDTQYF
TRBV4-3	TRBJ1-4	CASSLQQAGVWDRYNEKLFF
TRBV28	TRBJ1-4	CASSSPGQGNEKLFF
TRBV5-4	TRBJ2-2	CASSLPGGGRELFF
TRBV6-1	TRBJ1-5	CASSDGTVSNQPQHF
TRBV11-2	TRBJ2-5	CASSLDREETQYF
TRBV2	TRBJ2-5	CASSDMTSWVSETQYF
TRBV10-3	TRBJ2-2	CAISDIPGNTGELFF
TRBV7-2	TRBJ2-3	CASSLVGSSTDTQYF
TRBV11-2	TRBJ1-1	CASSTWWGRANTEAFF
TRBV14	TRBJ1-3	CASSLQGHTIYF
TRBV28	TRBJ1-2	CASSLRTGIYGYTF
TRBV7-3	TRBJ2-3	CASSLQGARGTDTQYF
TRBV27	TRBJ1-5	CASSNRISGPSNQPQHF
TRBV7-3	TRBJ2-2	CASSLAANTGELFF
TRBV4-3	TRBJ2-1	CASSRTGDSYNEQFF
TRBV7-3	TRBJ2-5	CASSATGSETQYF
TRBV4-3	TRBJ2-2	CASSHRGGGTGELFF
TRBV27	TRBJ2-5	CASSLGETQYF
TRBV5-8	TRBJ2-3	CASSPGTSGGAADTQYF
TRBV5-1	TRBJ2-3	CASRIGGHTDTQYF
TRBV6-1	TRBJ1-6	CASSEELGTLHF
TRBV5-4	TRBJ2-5	CASSLGIGVQETQYF
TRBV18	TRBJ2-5	CASSPSSSTGTGGETQYF
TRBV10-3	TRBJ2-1	CAISDRYDRDTGEQFF
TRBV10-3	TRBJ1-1	CAISGGWGTEAFF
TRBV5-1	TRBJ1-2	CASSLQGRNGYTF
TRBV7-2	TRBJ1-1	CASSPFGGSMNTEAFF
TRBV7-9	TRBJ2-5	CASSQETQYF
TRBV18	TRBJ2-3	CASSPGQLTDTQYF
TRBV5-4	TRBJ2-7	CASSFPSGGAGEQYF
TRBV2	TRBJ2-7	CASSEARGQVSYEQYF
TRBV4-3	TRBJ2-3	CASSLIRGGADTQYF
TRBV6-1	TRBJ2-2	CASRPTQGAGELFF
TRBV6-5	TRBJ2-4	CASSYSESWGQNIQYF
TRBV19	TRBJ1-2	CASSFSGTNYGYTF
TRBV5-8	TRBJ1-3	CASSLRPITGNTIYF
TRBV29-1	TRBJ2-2	CSVGDTNTGELFF
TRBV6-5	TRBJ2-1	CASSYSQYYDNEQFF
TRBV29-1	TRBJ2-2	CSVSRTVTGELFF
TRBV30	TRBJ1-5	CAWGDRGNQPQHF
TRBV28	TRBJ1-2	CASRYTGTSGGYTF